The 3 T cell receptor beta chains given below trace back to one sample, sequenced in a study of Ad26.COV2.S vaccination and SARS-CoV-2 variants. TCRdb keeps only in-frame clones here, not all; method: immunoSEQ multiplex PCR. The profile shows approximately 360,000 clones, about four fifths of them singletons. Treatment of the sample: about 20 received Ad26.COV2.S at low or high dose, single or two shots; about 5 received placebo; per-sample allocation not given. All samples were drawn on day 63, counting from the first vaccine or placebo injection. The source was peripheral blood, collected in a trial of Ad26.COV2.S vaccine versus placebo. The receptor source for this set is a person between 18 and 59 years old who received the Ad26.COV2.S COVID-19 vaccine or a placebo.

V and J are TRBV4-1 and TRBJ1-4, with 9 bases identical to TRBD1. The CDR3 has 15 amino acids. The germline CDR1 and CDR2 sequences are MGHRA and YSYEKL. Trimming took 1 base from V and 8 from J; bases not matched to a gene: 5. DNA for the CDR3: TGCGCCAGCAGCCAAGTGGGACAGGGAGGGGAAAAACTGTTTTTT. Protein: CASSQVGQGGEKLFF.

The chain combines TRBV29-1 with TRBJ2-1; possible D gene TRBD2, 6 bases. Trimming took off 5 bases at V and 3 bases at J, with 8 bases between the two ends. Germline V gene sequence: CDR1 SQVTM, CDR2 ANQGSEA. This CDR3 contains 12 residues. In DNA form, the CDR3 reads TGCAGCGTTCTAGCGTTCTACAATGAGCAGTTCTTC. Protein product: CSVLAFYNEQFF.

This rearrangement joins TRBV7-9 to TRBJ2-2; no clear D gene. The CDR3 is 13 amino acids. Per the germline V gene, CDR1 is SEHNR and CDR2 is FQNEAQ (reference sequence). V lost 6 bases and J 7 bases, leaving 12 bases between the germline ends. CDR3 region: CASRQTGGGELFF. CDR3 in DNA: TGTGCCAGCAGGCAGACTGGTGGCGGGGAGCTGTTTTTT.